These T cell receptor beta chains were read from a single sample in a study of T-cell reconstitution after alpha-beta-depleted transplantation in children. TCRdb processed the PCR reads anew with MiXCR; each CDR3 protein has one entry. Of 210,000 or so distinct CDR3 sequences listed, 11% were seen once; the top ten hold roughly 27%. The sample in question was PBMCs, obtained before TCRalphabeta/CD19-depleted stem cell transplant. Receptor source: a child younger than two with acute myeloid leukemia, due to receive a stem cell transplant. The CDR3 runs from the conserved cysteine through the conserved F or W. The order of the fields is CDR3 DNA, CDR3 protein, J gene, clone size, V gene, D gene. A D gene is named only where the DNA matches it firmly. Expanded clones are given a class, and other clones once, few, many or no size at all.

CDR3 DNA: TGCGCCAGCAGCCCCGTGGGAGATACGCAGTATTTT; CDR3 protein: CASSPVGDTQYF; J gene: TRBJ2-3; clone size: many; V gene: TRBV5-1; D gene: -
CDR3 DNA: TGTGCCAGCAGCTTGAGTGGCAGGAACTATGGCTACACCTTC; CDR3 protein: CASSLSGRNYGYTF; J gene: TRBJ1-2; clone size: many; V gene: TRBV7-2; D gene: -
CDR3 DNA: TGTGCCAGCAGTTTATCCAGGGGATTGAGGAGCGAGCAGTACTTC; CDR3 protein: CASSLSRGLRSEQYF; J gene: TRBJ2-7; clone size: few; V gene: TRBV12-3/TRBV12-4; D gene: -
CDR3 DNA: TGCAGCGTTGAAGATCATGATACGCAGTATTTT; CDR3 protein: CSVEDHDTQYF; J gene: TRBJ2-3; clone size: many; V gene: TRBV29-1; D gene: -
CDR3 DNA: TGTGCCAGCTCCCCGGGGACTACGTACAATGAGCAGTTCTTC; CDR3 protein: CASSPGTTYNEQFF; J gene: TRBJ2-1; clone size: many; V gene: TRBV6-1; D gene: TRBD2
CDR3 DNA: TGTGCCAGCAGCTTGCGCCGGTCGGCAGGGATGAACACTGAAGCTTTCTTT; CDR3 protein: CASSLRRSAGMNTEAFF; J gene: TRBJ1-1; clone size: many; V gene: TRBV5-5; D gene: -
CDR3 DNA: TGTGCCAGCAGTCCTGCGGGGAGCACAGATACGCAGTATTTT; CDR3 protein: CASSPAGSTDTQYF; J gene: TRBJ2-3; clone size: many; V gene: TRBV12-3/TRBV12-4; D gene: -
CDR3 DNA: TGTGCCACCATATTAATGGCCACCGGGGAGCTGTTTTTT; CDR3 protein: CATILMATGELFF; J gene: TRBJ2-2; clone size: many; V gene: TRBV7-9; D gene: -
CDR3 DNA: TGTGCCACCAGCCAAGATTGGGTCCGGGACAGGGTAAATCATGGCTACACCTTC; CDR3 protein: CATSQDWVRDRVNHGYTF; J gene: TRBJ1-2; clone size: few; V gene: TRBV3-1; D gene: TRBD1
CDR3 DNA: TGCAGTGCTAGTGCACGAGACGGCTACACCTTC; CDR3 protein: CSASARDGYTF; J gene: TRBJ1-2; clone size: many; V gene: TRBV20-1; D gene: -
CDR3 DNA: TGTGCCAGCCGCCTATCGCTCGGTGAGCAGTTCTTC; CDR3 protein: CASRLSLGEQFF; J gene: TRBJ2-1; clone size: many; V gene: TRBV2; D gene: -
CDR3 DNA: TGTGCCACGAGGACAGTTAGCACAGATACGCAGTATTTT; CDR3 protein: CATRTVSTDTQYF; J gene: TRBJ2-3; clone size: few; V gene: TRBV10-3; D gene: -
CDR3 DNA: TGCAGCGTTGTTCTCGCGACCACAGATACGCAGTATTTT; CDR3 protein: CSVVLATTDTQYF; J gene: TRBJ2-3; clone size: many; V gene: TRBV29-1; D gene: -
CDR3 DNA: TGCAGCACCGGGACAGGGGGCTACGAGACCCAGTACTTC; CDR3 protein: CSTGTGGYETQYF; J gene: TRBJ2-5; clone size: many; V gene: TRBV29-1; D gene: TRBD1
CDR3 DNA: TGTGCCAGCAGCCACGGTAATTCACCCCTCCACTTT; CDR3 protein: CASSHGNSPLHF; J gene: TRBJ1-6; clone size: many; V gene: TRBV3-1; D gene: -
CDR3 DNA: TGCAGTGCAAAATCCGGGACAGGGGGCGGAGAGACCCAGTACTTC; CDR3 protein: CSAKSGTGGGETQYF; J gene: TRBJ2-5; clone size: many; V gene: TRBV20-1; D gene: TRBD1
CDR3 DNA: TGTGCCAGCTCACAAGCGGGAGGGTCCTACGAGCAGTACTTC; CDR3 protein: CASSQAGGSYEQYF; J gene: TRBJ2-7; clone size: -; V gene: TRBV18; D gene: TRBD2